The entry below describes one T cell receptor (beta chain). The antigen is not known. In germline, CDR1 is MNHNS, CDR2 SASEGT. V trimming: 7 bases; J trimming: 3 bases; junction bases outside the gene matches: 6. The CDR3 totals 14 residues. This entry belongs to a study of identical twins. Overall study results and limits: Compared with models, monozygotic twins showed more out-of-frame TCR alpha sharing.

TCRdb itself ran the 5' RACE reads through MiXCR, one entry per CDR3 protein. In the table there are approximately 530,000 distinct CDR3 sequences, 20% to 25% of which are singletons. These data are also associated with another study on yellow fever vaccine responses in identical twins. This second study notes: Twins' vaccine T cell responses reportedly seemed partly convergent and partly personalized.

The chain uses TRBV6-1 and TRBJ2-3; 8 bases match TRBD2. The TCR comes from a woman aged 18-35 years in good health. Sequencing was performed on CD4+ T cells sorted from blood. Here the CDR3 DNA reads TGTGCCAGCACCGGCGGGAGGTTAACAGATACGCAGTATTTT. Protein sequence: CASTGGRLTDTQYF.